These 10 T cell receptor beta chains share one sample of origin, sequenced in a study of blood T cell repertoires in COVID-19. Sequencing was performed with immunoSEQ multiplex PCR; in TCRdb, only in-frame clones are kept and a portion is missing. The sample lists some 100,000 clones; approximately 87% were seen once. The sample was peripheral blood. All receptors derive from a man between 65 and 85 years old who had recovered from COVID-19.

The J gene is TRBJ2-7, the V gene TRBV6-5, with 11 bases lining up with TRBD1. The germline CDR1 and CDR2 sequences are MNHEY and SVGAGI. V dropped 5 bases and J dropped 3; count of bases not matched to a gene: 3. This CDR3 comprises 14 residues. As DNA, the CDR3 is TGTGCCAGCAGTAAGGACAGGGGGCTCTACGAGCAGTACTTC. It yields the protein CASSKDRGLYEQYF.

The genes are TRBV10-3 and TRBJ2-2; 8 nucleotides align to TRBD1. The CDR3 spans 15 residues. After removal of 6 bases from V and 6 bases from J, the junction contained 9 bases not matched to a gene. Germline CDR1 is ENHRY and CDR2 is SYGVKD. CDR3 loop: CAISRQQGAAGELFF. CDR3 DNA: TGTGCCATCAGCAGACAGCAGGGGGCGGCCGGGGAGCTGTTTTTT.

The rearrangement links TRBV29-1 to TRBJ2-1; 11 nucleotides agree with TRBD2. The CDR3 runs 16 residues. CDR1 and CDR2 (germline): SQVTM, ANQGSEA. With 5 bases clipped from V and 7 bases from J, the junction kept 13 bases outside the gene matches. CDR3 nucleotides: TGCAGCGTTTTCCCCTCGGTGGCTAGCGGGAGGAATGAGCAGTTCTTC. Its protein product is CSVFPSVASGRNEQFF.

In DNA, the CDR3 is TGTGCCAGCAGCGTAACCCCTCGACAGGCCGGCTCTGGGGCCAACGTCCTGACTTTC. Its protein is CASSVTPRQAGSGANVLTF. The rearrangement links TRBV9 to TRBJ2-6, with D possibly TRBD1 on 6 matching bases. This CDR3 has 19 amino acids. Trimming removed 1 base from V and 0 bases from J, with 17 bases in between. Germline CDR1 SGDLS, CDR2 YYNGEE.

This rearrangement joins TRBV24-1 to TRBJ2-7, with 9 bases identical to TRBD2. The CDR3 sequence is 23 residues long. The germline gives CDR1 KGHDR, CDR2 SFDVKD. V dropped 1 base and J dropped 4; count of bases not matched to a gene: 28. CDR3 region: CATSDLTRLAVQFSRPHSYEQYF. The CDR3 region has the DNA TGTGCCACCAGTGATTTAACGAGACTAGCGGTTCAGTTTAGCCGCCCCCACTCTTACGAGCAGTACTTC.

The chain employs TRBV29-1 and TRBJ2-3, with D possibly being TRBD1 (5 bases). Trimming removed 8 bases at V and 1 base at J, with 16 bases between. The CDR3 spans 14 residues. Germline V gene data show CDR1 as SQVTM and CDR2 as ANQGSEA. The CDR3 spells CSPGFGAGTDTQYF. CDR3 sequence (DNA): TGCAGCCCCGGTTTTGGGGCGGGCACAGATACGCAGTATTTT.

CDR3 residues: CASSPLRGAENTEAFF. In DNA, the CDR3 is TGTGCCAGCAGCCCACTTCGGGGGGCGGAGAACACTGAAGCTTTCTTT. The rearrangement joins TRBV5-4 to TRBJ1-1, with a possible D match to TRBD1 (6 bases). The germline CDR1 and CDR2 sequences are SGHNT and YYREEE (reference sequence). The CDR3 contains 16 residues. With 4 bases removed from V and 1 base from J, the gap between germline ends came to 17 bases.

The chain joins TRBV11-2 to TRBJ1-1; D is possibly TRBD1 (6 bases). With 1 base removed from V and 4 bases from J, the gap between germline ends came to 13 bases. This CDR3 comprises 15 residues. The germline V gene encodes CDR1 SGHAT and CDR2 FQNNGV. CDR3 in DNA: TGTGCCAGCAGCTTAGCCGGGGGGCGCGGCACTGAAGCTTTCTTT. It codes for CASSLAGGRGTEAFF.

This clone was seen a handful of times. The J gene is TRBJ1-1, the V gene TRBV6-2 or TRBV6-3, with a tentative D call TRBD1 (5 bases). The CDR3 is 11 amino acids. V lost 5 bases and J lost 6, with 7 bases in between. From germline, CDR1 is MNHEY and CDR2 SVGEGT. The CDR3 region is CASSQGAEAFF. As DNA, the CDR3 is TGTGCCAGCAGTCAGGGCGCTGAAGCTTTCTTT.

This chain links TRBV5-1 with TRBJ1-5; tentatively, D is TRBD1 (5 bases). Germline V gene lookup returns CDR1 SGHRS and CDR2 YFSETQ. The CDR3 is made up of 17 amino acids. V lost 4 bases and J lost 0, with 17 bases in between. CDR3 residues: CASSPSPDTNSNQPQHF. DNA for the CDR3: TGCGCCAGCAGCCCCTCCCCGGACACAAATAGCAATCAGCCCCAGCATTTT.